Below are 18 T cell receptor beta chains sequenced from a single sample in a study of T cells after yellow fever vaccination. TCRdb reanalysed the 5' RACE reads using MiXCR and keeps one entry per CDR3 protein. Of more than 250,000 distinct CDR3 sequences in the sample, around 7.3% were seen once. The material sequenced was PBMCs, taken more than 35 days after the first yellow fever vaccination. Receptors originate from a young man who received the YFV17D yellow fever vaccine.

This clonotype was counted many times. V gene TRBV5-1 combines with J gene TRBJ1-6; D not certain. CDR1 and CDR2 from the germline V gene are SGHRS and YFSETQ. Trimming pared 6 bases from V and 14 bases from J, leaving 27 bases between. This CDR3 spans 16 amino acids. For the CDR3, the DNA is TGCGCCAGCACCGACCTTATGGACGGAGGATTAGTTTCCCTCCACTTT. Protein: CASTDLMDGGLVSLHF.

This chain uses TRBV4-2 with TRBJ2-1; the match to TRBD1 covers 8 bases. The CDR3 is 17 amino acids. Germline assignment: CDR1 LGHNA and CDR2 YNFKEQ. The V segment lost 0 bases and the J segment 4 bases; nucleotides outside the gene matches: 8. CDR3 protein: CASSQDIGRGLYNEQFF. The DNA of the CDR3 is TGTGCCAGCAGCCAAGATATTGGCAGGGGGCTGTACAATGAGCAGTTCTTC.

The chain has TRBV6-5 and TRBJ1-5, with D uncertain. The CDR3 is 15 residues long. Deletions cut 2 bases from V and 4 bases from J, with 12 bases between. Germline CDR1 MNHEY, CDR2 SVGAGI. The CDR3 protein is CASSYPPGQNQPQHF. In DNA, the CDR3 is TGTGCCAGCAGTTACCCGCCGGGCCAAAATCAGCCCCAGCATTTT.

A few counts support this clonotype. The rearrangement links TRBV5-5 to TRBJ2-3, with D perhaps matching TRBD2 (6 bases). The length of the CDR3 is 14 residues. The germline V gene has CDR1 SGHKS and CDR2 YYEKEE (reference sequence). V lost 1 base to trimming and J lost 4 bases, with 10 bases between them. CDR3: CASSLFGGSDTQYF. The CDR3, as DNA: TGTGCCAGCAGCTTGTTCGGGGGATCAGATACGCAGTATTTT.

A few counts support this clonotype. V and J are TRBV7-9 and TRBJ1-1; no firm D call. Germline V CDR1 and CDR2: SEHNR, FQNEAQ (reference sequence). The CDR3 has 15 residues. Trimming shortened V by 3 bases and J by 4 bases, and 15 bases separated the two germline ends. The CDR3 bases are TGTGCCAGCAGCTTCGTCCCCCTAATCGCCACTGAAGCTTTCTTT. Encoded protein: CASSFVPLIATEAFF.

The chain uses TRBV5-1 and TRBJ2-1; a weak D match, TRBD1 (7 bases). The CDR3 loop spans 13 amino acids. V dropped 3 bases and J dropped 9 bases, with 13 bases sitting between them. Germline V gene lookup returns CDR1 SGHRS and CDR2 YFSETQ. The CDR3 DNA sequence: TGCGCCAGCAGCTCACCAGGGGGGCGTGAGCAGTTCTTC. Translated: CASSSPGGREQFF.

DNA for the CDR3: TGTGCGACCCTCGGCGGGGAGCTGTTTTTT. This codes for CATLGGELFF. This chain links TRBV6-6 with TRBJ2-2; D is undetermined. Per germline, CDR1 MNHNY and CDR2 SVGAGI (reference sequence). The CDR3 sequence is 10 residues long.

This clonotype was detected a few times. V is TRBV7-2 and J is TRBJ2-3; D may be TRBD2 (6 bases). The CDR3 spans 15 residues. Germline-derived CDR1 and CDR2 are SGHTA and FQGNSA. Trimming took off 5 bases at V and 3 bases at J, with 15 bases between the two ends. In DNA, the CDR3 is TGTGCCAGCAGCGCTCTGGGCGGGGCAACAGATACGCAGTATTTT. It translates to CASSALGGATDTQYF.

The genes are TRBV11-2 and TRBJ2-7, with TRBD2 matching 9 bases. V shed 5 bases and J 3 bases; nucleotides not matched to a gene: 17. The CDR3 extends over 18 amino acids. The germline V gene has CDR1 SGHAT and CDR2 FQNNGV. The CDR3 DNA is TGTGCCAGCAGCCCGAGGTCACTACTAGCGGGCCCTCACTACGAGCAGTACTTC. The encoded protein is CASSPRSLLAGPHYEQYF.

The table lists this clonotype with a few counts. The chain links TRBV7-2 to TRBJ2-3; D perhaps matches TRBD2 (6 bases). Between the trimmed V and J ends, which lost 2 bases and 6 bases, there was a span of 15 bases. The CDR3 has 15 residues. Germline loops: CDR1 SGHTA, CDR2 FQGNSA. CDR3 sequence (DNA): TGTGCCAGCAGCTTAATGGCGGGGACCGCGGATACGCAGTATTTT. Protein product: CASSLMAGTADTQYF.

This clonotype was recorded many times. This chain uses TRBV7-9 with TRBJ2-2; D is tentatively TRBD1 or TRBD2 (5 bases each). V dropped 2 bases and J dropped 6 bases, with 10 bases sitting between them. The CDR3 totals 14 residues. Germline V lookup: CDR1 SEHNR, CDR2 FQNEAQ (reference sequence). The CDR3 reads CASSLNRGAGELFF. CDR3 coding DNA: TGTGCCAGCAGCTTAAACCGAGGGGCCGGGGAGCTGTTTTTT. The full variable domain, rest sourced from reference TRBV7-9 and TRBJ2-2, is DTGVSQNPRHKITKRGQNVTFRCDPISEHNRLYWYRQTLGQGPEFLTYFQNEAQLEKSRLLSDRFSAERPKGSFSTLEIQRTEQGDSAMYLCASSLNRGAGELFFGEGSRLTVL.

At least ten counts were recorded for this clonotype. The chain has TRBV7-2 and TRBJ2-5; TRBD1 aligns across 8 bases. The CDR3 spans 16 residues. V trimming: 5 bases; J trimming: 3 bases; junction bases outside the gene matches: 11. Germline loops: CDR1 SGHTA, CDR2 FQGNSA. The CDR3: CASSPRTGLRKETQYF. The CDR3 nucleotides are TGTGCCAGCAGCCCTAGGACAGGGTTGAGAAAAGAGACCCAGTACTTC.

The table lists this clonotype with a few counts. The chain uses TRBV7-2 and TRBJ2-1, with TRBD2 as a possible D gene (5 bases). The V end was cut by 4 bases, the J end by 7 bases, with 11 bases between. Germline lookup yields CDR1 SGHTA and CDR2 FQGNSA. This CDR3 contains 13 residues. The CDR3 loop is CASSSSPGNEQFF. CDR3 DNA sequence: TGTGCCAGCAGCTCCTCCCCGGGGAATGAGCAGTTCTTC.

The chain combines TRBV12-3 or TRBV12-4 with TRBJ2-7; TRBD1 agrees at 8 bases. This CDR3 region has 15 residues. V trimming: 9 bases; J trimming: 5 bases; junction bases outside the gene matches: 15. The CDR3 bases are TGTGCCAGAAGAAAGCGAGGACAGGGCGGTAACGAGCAGTACTTC. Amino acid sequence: CARRKRGQGGNEQYF.

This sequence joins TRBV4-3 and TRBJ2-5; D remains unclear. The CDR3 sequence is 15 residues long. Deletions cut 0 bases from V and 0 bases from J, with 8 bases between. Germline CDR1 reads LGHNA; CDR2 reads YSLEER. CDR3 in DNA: TGCGCCAGCAGCCAAGATTTGAGCGACCAAGAGACCCAGTACTTC. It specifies CASSQDLSDQETQYF.

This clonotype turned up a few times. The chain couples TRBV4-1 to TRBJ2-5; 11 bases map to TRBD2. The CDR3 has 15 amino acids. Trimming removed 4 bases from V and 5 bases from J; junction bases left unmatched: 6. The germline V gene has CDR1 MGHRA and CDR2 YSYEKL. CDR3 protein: CASSLLAGVSETQYF. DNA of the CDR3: TGCGCCAGCAGCCTACTAGCGGGGGTCAGTGAGACCCAGTACTTC.

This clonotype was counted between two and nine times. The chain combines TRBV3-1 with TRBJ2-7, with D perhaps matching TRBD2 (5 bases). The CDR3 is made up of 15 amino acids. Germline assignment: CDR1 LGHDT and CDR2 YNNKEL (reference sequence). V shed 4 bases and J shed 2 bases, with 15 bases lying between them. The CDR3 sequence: CASSLALGEPYEQYF. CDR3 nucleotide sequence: TGTGCCAGCAGCCTAGCCCTCGGGGAGCCCTACGAGCAGTACTTC.

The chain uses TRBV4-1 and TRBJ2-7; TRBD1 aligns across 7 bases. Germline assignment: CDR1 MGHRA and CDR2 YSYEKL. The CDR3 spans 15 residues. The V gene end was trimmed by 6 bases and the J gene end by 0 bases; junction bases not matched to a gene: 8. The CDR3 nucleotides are TGCGCCAGCAGTCAGCAGACAGGGAACTCCTACGAGCAGTACTTC. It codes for CASSQQTGNSYEQYF.